This section outlines one TCR beta chain sequence together with its context. Its antigen is not identified. A second PCR of roughly 7 to 11 cycles used a sample-barcoded 5' primer and a J-beta primer mix. MiXCR, applied by TCRdb to the 5' RACE reads, yields one record per CDR3 protein. There are some 690,000 distinct CDR3 sequences in the sample; about 24% occur only once, and roughly 22% lies in the top ten. The donors, aged roughly 6 to 95, were healthy Caucasians from Russia. The CDR3 consists of 14 residues. Deletions cut 2 bases from V and 11 bases from J, with 18 bases between. Looked up from germline, CDR1 is MNHEY and CDR2 is SVGEGT. This entry belongs to a study of blood T cells in healthy people across ages. Study context: Template switching retrieved approximately one barcoded beta molecule for each two T cells. The study's findings and limits: Higher diversity, along with more naive CD4+ cells, distinguished long-lived donors from aged donors. TCR beta diversity, measured per million T cells, fell in a roughly linear way with age.

The V and J genes are TRBV6-2 or TRBV6-3 and TRBJ2-5, with D possibly TRBD2 on 5 matching bases. This clonotype was obtained from a man aged 70-80 years in good health. The sample comprised blood. The CDR3 spells CASSYEGPPTEQYF. CDR3 coding DNA: TGTGCCAGCAGTTACGAGGGCCCACCTACAGAGCAGTACTTC.